This record looks at one TCR beta chain sequence and its context. Stable Graves' hyperthyroidism denoted no ophthalmopathy progression over 18 months. Regions amplified from RNA transcripts were the TCR beta CDR3 regions. An initial round of RT-PCR targeting the TCR CDR3 relied on the HTBI primer set. TCRdb reanalysed the multiplex PCR reads using MiXCR and keeps one entry per CDR3 protein. The sample has approximately 100,000 distinct CDR3 sequences, over 45% seen once. The data were obtained in a study of T cells in Graves' hyperthyroidism and ophthalmopathy. This receptor was taken from a middle-aged man with Graves' hyperthyroidism. The sequencing input was blood.

DNA for the CDR3: TGTGCCAGCAGATACTCCCGACAGATCAATCAGCCCCAGCATTTT. Residues: CASRYSRQINQPQHF. The chain combines TRBV28 with TRBJ1-5, with a tentative D call TRBD1 (5 bases). The V gene lost 6 bases and the J gene lost 3 bases, with 15 bases spanning the gap. This CDR3 comprises 15 residues. Germline V gene data show CDR1 as MDHEN and CDR2 as SYDVKM. Supplemented by reference TRBV28 and TRBJ1-5, the full variable domain reads DVKVTQSSRYLVKRTGEKVFLECVQDMDHENMFWYRQDPGLGLRLIYFSYDVKMKEKGDIPEGYSVSREKKERFSLILESASTNQTSMYLCASRYSRQINQPQHFGDGTRLSIL.